This entry lists 25 T cell receptor beta chains sequenced from one sample in a study of metastatic and nonmetastatic thyroid tumors. With MiXCR, TCRdb reprocessed the PCR reads. Counted here are roughly 40,000 clones, around 10% occurring once; the ten biggest clones make up around 9.7%. Not a single patient had been given any form of treatment at any point before undergoing thyroid surgery. Source material: blood. The receptors originated from a male donor with papillary thyroid cancer or a benign thyroid nodule (not recorded which). Some clones in this sample may be carry-over from other donors' samples.

This clone was counted between two and nine times. The conserved closing phenylalanine or tryptophan is absent in this CDR3, likely reflecting a read error. The chain employs TRBV6-1 and TRBJ1-1; perhaps TRBD1 as D (5 bases). In germline, CDR1 is MNHNS, CDR2 SASEGT. V gave up 5 bases and J gave up 1 base, with 17 bases separating them. The CDR3 consists of 16 residues. The CDR3 DNA sequence: TGTGCCAGCAGTCATGGCCTCGGGACGCCGAACACTGAAGCTTTCCTT. Protein product: CASSHGLGTPNTEAFL.

This clone was observed at least ten times. V is TRBV7-2 and J is TRBJ2-7; D not resolved. Germline V gives CDR1 SGHTA, CDR2 FQGNSA. The V end was cut by 1 base, the J end by 5 bases, with 12 bases between. This CDR3 spans 14 amino acids. The CDR3 protein is CASSLDLLYNEQYF. In DNA, the CDR3 is TGTGCCAGCAGCTTAGACCTCCTCTATAACGAGCAGTACTTC.

V and J are TRBV20-1 and TRBJ1-1; a possible D gene is TRBD1 (5 bases). Germline CDR1 and CDR2: DFQATT and SNEGSKA (reference sequence). There are 13 residues in the CDR3. Trimming cost V 1 base and J 4 bases, with 10 bases left between them. The CDR3 region has the DNA TGCAGTGCTAGAGTTGGGGGGGGCACTGAAGCTTTCTTT. Encoded protein: CSARVGGGTEAFF.

There are a few counts of this clone. The chain couples TRBV30 to TRBJ2-3, with 9 bases aligning to TRBD2. This CDR3 region has 18 residues. CDR1 is GTSNPN, CDR2 SVGIG, per germline (reference sequence). V was clipped by 0 bases and J by 2 bases; unmatched bases: 12. DNA for the CDR3: TGTGCCTGGAGTGTTCCCCTACTAGCGGGTAACCTCACAGATACGCAGTATTTT. It specifies CAWSVPLLAGNLTDTQYF.

This clone occurred a few times. The chain links TRBV6-1 to TRBJ1-5; D not resolved. The CDR3 is made up of 13 amino acids. Trimming left V 6 bases short and J 3 bases short, with 9 bases between. CDR1 and CDR2 from the germline V gene are MNHNS and SASEGT. Written as DNA, the CDR3 is TGTGCCAGCAGGACCACGGACAATCAGCCCCAGCATTTT. Protein product: CASRTTDNQPQHF.

This clone occurred many times. The chain combines TRBV9 with TRBJ2-5; D might be TRBD2 (6 bases). Germline CDR1 SGDLS, CDR2 YYNGEE. This CDR3 has 13 residues. V was cut by 0 bases and J by 5 bases, with 8 bases left in between. The CDR3 reads CASSVDGGETQYF. CDR3 DNA sequence: TGTGCCAGCAGCGTAGATGGGGGGGAGACCCAGTACTTC. Based on the CDR3 plus reference TRBV9 and TRBJ2-5, the full variable domain is DSGVTQTPKHLITATGQRVTLRCSPRSGDLSVYWYQQSLDQGLQFLIQYYNGEERAKGNILERFSAQQFPDLHSELNLSSLELGDSALYFCASSVDGGETQYFGPGTRLLVL.

This clone was seen at least ten times. J is TRBJ2-1 and V is TRBV7-6, with 10 nucleotides matching TRBD2. J gave up 1 base and V 8 bases, and 2 bases lay outside the gene matches. The germline gives CDR1 SGHVS, CDR2 FNYEAQ. This CDR3 is built from 14 residues. The CDR3 here is CASGAGGSYNEQFF. For the CDR3, the DNA is TGTGCCAGCGGAGCGGGGGGGTCCTACAATGAGCAGTTCTTC.

In this sample, this clone turned up many times. The genes are TRBV7-2 and TRBJ2-5; 10 bases match TRBD2. Germline CDR1 is SGHTA and CDR2 is FQGNSA. CDR3 length: 14 amino acids. V lost 7 bases and J lost 3; bases outside the gene matches: 5. The CDR3 region has the DNA TGTGCCAGCAAAATAGGACTAGCGGAAGAGACCCAGTACTTC. Its translation: CASKIGLAEETQYF.

Of note for this clone: A read error may explain this, as a much larger clone is one base away. The sample holds other DNA sequences that translate to the same CDR3. V gene TRBV5-6 combines with J gene TRBJ2-3, with D possibly matching TRBD1 (5 bases). This CDR3 contains 12 residues. The germline V gene has CDR1 SGHDT and CDR2 YYEEEE. The CDR3 spells CASSLGADTQYF. DNA of the CDR3: TGTGCCAGCAGCTTAGGGGCAGACACGCAGTATTTT.

The J gene is TRBJ1-5, the V gene TRBV9; maybe TRBD1 (6 bases). The V end lost 0 bases, the J end lost 6 bases, and 13 bases lay between the germline ends. Germline CDR1 is SGDLS and CDR2 is YYNGEE. This CDR3 spans 15 amino acids. CDR3 region: CASSVGGGPAQPQHF. Written as DNA, the CDR3 is TGTGCCAGCAGCGTAGGAGGGGGACCAGCTCAGCCCCAGCATTTT.

As concerns this clone: One base away lies a much larger clone, so this may be a sequencing read error. The chain employs TRBV30 and TRBJ2-2, with D perhaps matching TRBD1 (7 bases). The CDR3 consists of 15 residues. The germline CDR1 and CDR2 sequences are GTSNPN and SVGIG (reference sequence). V lost 4 bases and J lost 6, with 18 bases in between. The CDR3 sequence: CAWTRGDQNSGELFF. As DNA, the CDR3 is TGTGCCTGGACCAGGGGGGACCAAAATTCCGGGGAGCTGTTTTTT.

The chain carries TRBV5-1 and TRBJ2-7; TRBD1 agrees at 7 bases. Germline CDR1 and CDR2: SGHRS and YFSETQ. V trimming: 0 bases; J trimming: 7 bases; junction bases outside the gene matches: 7. This CDR3 contains 14 residues. The CDR3 region has the DNA TGCGCCAGCAGCTTGGGAGACAGGACAGGTGAGCAGTACTTC. Translation gives CASSLGDRTGEQYF.

Many counts were recorded for this clone. The chain has TRBV28 and TRBJ2-5; the match to TRBD2 covers 15 bases. The length of the CDR3 is 20 residues. Germline CDR1 and CDR2: MDHEN and SYDVKM. The junction had 16 bases not matched to a gene; V was cut back by 5 bases and J by 3 bases. CDR3 region: CASSGPGTSGRLGMEETQYF. The CDR3 nucleotides read TGTGCCAGCAGTGGACCCGGGACTAGCGGGAGGCTGGGGATGGAAGAGACCCAGTACTTC.

By share of the sample, this clone is medium-sized (0.01 to 0.1%). The rearrangement joins TRBV28 to TRBJ2-7; D is tentatively TRBD1 or TRBD2 (5 bases each). The CDR3 sequence is 15 residues long. With 6 bases removed from V and 4 bases from J, the gap between germline ends came to 19 bases. Germline CDR1 is MDHEN and CDR2 is SYDVKM. CDR3 in amino acids: CASSLTVVGAYEQYF. The CDR3 DNA reads as TGTGCCAGCAGCCTCACAGTGGTCGGGGCTTACGAGCAGTACTTC.

At least ten counts were recorded for this clone. The chain carries TRBV19 and TRBJ1-2; TRBD1 matches at 7 bases. This CDR3 spans 15 amino acids. The V gene end was trimmed by 11 bases and the J gene end by 5 bases; junction bases not matched to a gene: 17. Germline CDR1 reads LNHDA; CDR2 reads SQIVND (reference sequence). The CDR3 sequence: CAGKMYRTGEYGYTF. DNA for the CDR3: TGTGCCGGTAAAATGTATCGTACAGGGGAGTATGGCTACACCTTC.

This clone occurred many times. The V gene is TRBV7-3, the J gene TRBJ2-3, with 8 bases identical to TRBD2. This CDR3 region has 13 residues. Germline V gives CDR1 SGHTA, CDR2 FQGTGA. Trimming at V came to 3 bases and at J to 7 bases, leaving 3 bases not matched to a gene. CDR3 residues: CASSFAGGNTQYF. CDR3 in DNA: TGTGCCAGCAGCTTTGCGGGAGGAAATACGCAGTATTTT.

This chain uses TRBV4-3 with TRBJ2-1; D not certain. V was cut by 2 bases and J by 8 bases, with 16 bases left in between. Per the germline V gene, CDR1 is LGHNA and CDR2 is YSLEER. CDR3 length: 15 amino acids. CDR3: CASSQSVGINHEQFF. CDR3 coding DNA: TGCGCCAGCAGCCAATCCGTGGGCATCAACCATGAGCAGTTCTTC.

This clone has ten or more counts. The V gene is TRBV30, the J gene TRBJ2-2; 7 bases agree with TRBD1. The CDR3 has 14 amino acids. Germline V lookup: CDR1 GTSNPN, CDR2 SVGIG (reference sequence). With 6 bases clipped from V and 7 bases from J, the junction kept 11 bases outside the gene matches. The CDR3 loop is CACSGRGRGGELFF. Here the CDR3 DNA reads TGTGCCTGCTCCGGCAGGGGGAGAGGCGGGGAGCTGTTTTTT.

This clone was seen ten or more times. The chain links TRBV30 to TRBJ1-1; the D is unclear. Germline CDR1 is GTSNPN and CDR2 is SVGIG (reference sequence). The CDR3 consists of 11 residues. Trimming took off 0 bases at V and 11 bases at J, with 10 bases between the two ends. This CDR3 reads CAWSVRGGAFF. In nucleotides, the CDR3 is TGTGCCTGGAGTGTAAGAGGTGGTGCTTTCTTT.

This clone was seen at least ten times. The chain employs TRBV20-1 and TRBJ2-7; D not resolved. V lost 3 bases to trimming and J lost 7 bases, with 16 bases between them. This CDR3 has 13 amino acids. Per the germline V gene, CDR1 is DFQATT and CDR2 is SNEGSKA (reference sequence). In nucleotides, the CDR3 is TGCAGTGCTAGTTGGAAGGCAGCCGGGGAGCAGTACTTC. Translating it yields CSASWKAAGEQYF.

On this clone itself: The junction departs from germline at one end; a sequencing error may be responsible. This chain uses TRBV20-1 with TRBJ1-2; tentatively, D is TRBD1 (5 bases). The CDR3 extends over 12 amino acids. CDR1 is DFQATT and CDR2 is SNEGSKA in the germline V gene (reference sequence). CDR3 DNA: TGTAGTGCTAGGTCACAGGATTCTGGCTACACCTTC. It encodes CSARSQDSGYTF.

This clone is categorized as medium-sized. The chain joins TRBV6-1 to TRBJ2-7, with D possibly being TRBD1 or TRBD2 (5 bases each). Germline V gives CDR1 MNHNS, CDR2 SASEGT. The CDR3 extends over 15 amino acids. V gave up 6 bases and J gave up 1 base, with 16 bases separating them. Written as DNA, the CDR3 is TGTGCCAGCAGCCAACCGGGACGCAAGTCCTACGAGCAGTACTTC. It codes for CASSQPGRKSYEQYF.

In its sample, this clone was seen many times. V usage is TRBV7-2 and J usage is TRBJ2-1; D is ambiguous. V was cut by 2 bases and J by 2 bases, with 10 bases left in between. This CDR3 contains 15 residues. Germline CDR1 and CDR2: SGHTA and FQGNSA. The CDR3 is CASSLRRQTYNEQFF. The CDR3 nucleotides are TGTGCCAGCAGCTTACGCAGGCAAACCTACAATGAGCAGTTCTTC.

For this clone: A read error is possible here, since a much larger clone lies one base away. The J gene is TRBJ2-7, the V gene TRBV19, with D possibly being TRBD2 (6 bases). CDR3 length: 14 residues. Germline V gene sequence: CDR1 LNHDA, CDR2 SQIVND (reference sequence). Trimming shortened V by 9 bases and J by 3 bases, and 18 bases separated the two germline ends. The CDR3 region has the DNA TGTGCCAGCAGCCCTTGGGACTCCAACTACGAGCAGTACTTC. Residues: CASSPWDSNYEQYF. Combining the CDR3 with reference TRBV19 and TRBJ2-7 gives the whole variable domain DGGITQSPKYLFRKEGQNVTLSCEQNLNHDAMYWYRQDPGQGLRLIYYSQIVNDFQKGDIAEGYSVSREKKESFPLTVTSAQKNPTAFYLCASSPWDSNYEQYFGPGTRLTVT.

The sample holds a few counts of this clone. This chain uses TRBV6-1 with TRBJ2-3, with 12 bases lining up with TRBD2. The germline CDR1 and CDR2 sequences are MNHNS and SASEGT. Trimming took 3 bases from V and 4 from J; bases not matched to a gene: 2. The CDR3 is made up of 15 amino acids. The CDR3 nucleotides are TGTGCCAGCAGTGACCTAGCGGGAGGGCCAGATACGCAGTATTTT. Its translation is CASSDLAGGPDTQYF.